The clone carrying this T cell receptor (beta chain) came up a few times. What it recognizes is unknown. Donors were healthy Caucasian individuals from Russia aged about 6 to 90. The second PCR ran about 7 to 12 cycles with a sample-barcoded 5' primer and J-beta primers. A 12-random-nucleotide template-switch adaptor tagged each cDNA molecule. MiXCR, run by TCRdb on the 5' RACE reads, gives a single entry per CDR3 protein. The sample contains about 1.7 million distinct CDR3 sequences, 28% of which appear only once. This entry belongs to a study of blood T cells in healthy people across ages. Study as a whole: Per two T cells, template switching captured roughly one barcoded beta molecule. Overall study findings and caveats: Relative to aged donors, long-lived donors carried more naive CD4+ cells and displayed higher diversity.

Germline values: CDR1 LGHNA, CDR2 YSLEER. This CDR3 comprises 16 residues. V was pared by 2 bases and J by 2 bases, with 16 bases between. The TCR comes from a woman aged 30 to 39 in good health. The V and J genes are TRBV4-3 and TRBJ2-7, with TRBD2 as a possible D gene (5 bases). Sequenced: blood. The CDR3 nucleotides are TGCGCCAGCAGCCAAAGGCGTGACGGGATAACCTACGAGCAGTACTTC. It translates to CASSQRRDGITYEQYF.